Below, 27 T cell receptor beta chains from the same sample are listed, as sequenced in a study of blood T cell repertoires in COVID-19. Clones were sequenced by immunoSEQ multiplex PCR, and TCRdb holds only the in-frame ones, with some missing. The sample has fewer than 300,000 clones; under 90% are singletons. The sequencing input was peripheral blood. All receptors come from a woman in her sixties with active or convalescent COVID-19.

V is TRBV7-2 and J is TRBJ1-2; weak D call: TRBD1 (5 bases). The CDR3 is made up of 17 amino acids. CDR1 is SGHTA and CDR2 is FQGNSA in the germline V gene. Trimming removed 3 bases at V and 8 bases at J, with 25 bases between. DNA of the CDR3: TGTGCCAGCAGCTTCCAGGGCGTCAGTAGAGTCTCCGTAGGCTACACCTTC. Translation: CASSFQGVSRVSVGYTF.

V and J are TRBV4-1 and TRBJ1-3, with D tentatively TRBD1 (5 bases). Germline V CDR1 and CDR2: MGHRA, YSYEKL. This CDR3 is built from 19 residues. V gave up 3 bases and J gave up 0 bases, with 21 bases separating them. The DNA for the CDR3 is TGCGCCAGCAGCCAGGATCATAGAAGGGGATCGAGCTCTGGAAACACCATATATTTT. This gives the protein CASSQDHRRGSSSGNTIYF.

CDR3 region: CASSFVGQQNTEAFF. In DNA form, the CDR3 reads TGTGCCAGCAGCTTTGTTGGGCAGCAGAACACTGAAGCTTTCTTT. The chain is built from TRBV5-4 and TRBJ1-1; D ambiguous. V dropped 2 bases and J dropped 1 base, with 12 bases sitting between them. The CDR3 has 15 residues. Germline assignment: CDR1 SGHNT and CDR2 YYREEE (reference sequence).

This clone showed up just a few times. The chain employs TRBV30 and TRBJ1-1, with D uncertain. Germline V lookup: CDR1 GTSNPN, CDR2 SVGIG (reference sequence). The ends were cut back, 4 bases at V and 1 base at J, with 16 bases in the middle. The CDR3 runs to 15 residues. The DNA for the CDR3 is TGTGCCTGGAATGAGGGAACCCGGGGGAACACTGAAGCTTTCTTT. It codes for CAWNEGTRGNTEAFF. Full variable domain (rest looked up from reference TRBV30 and TRBJ1-1): SQTIHQWPATLVQPVGSPLSLECTVEGTSNPNLYWYRQAAGRGLQLLFYSVGIGQISSEVPQNLSASRPQDRQFILSSKKLLLSDSGFYLCAWNEGTRGNTEAFFGQGTRLTVV.

The rearrangement joins TRBV3-1 (or the pseudogene TRBV3-2) to TRBJ1-2, with TRBD1 matching 10 bases. The V and J ends lost 7 bases and 6 bases, in that order; junction bases with no gene match: 8. The CDR3 is 14 amino acids. Germline values: CDR1 LGHDT, CDR2 YNNKEL (reference sequence). This CDR3 is CASTPTDRGDGYTF. The CDR3, as DNA: TGTGCCAGCACCCCAACGGACAGGGGGGATGGCTACACCTTC.

This clone was found once. The chain is built from TRBV6-1 and TRBJ1-2, with D possibly matching TRBD1 (6 bases). Germline assignment: CDR1 MNHNS and CDR2 SASEGT. The CDR3 loop spans 13 amino acids. V was clipped by 5 bases and J by 4 bases, with 11 bases between them. The CDR3 sequence: CASSSGQFYGYTF. The CDR3 bases are TGTGCCAGCAGTTCCGGACAGTTCTATGGCTACACCTTC.

This clone was detected only a few times. This chain links TRBV14 with TRBJ1-6; 9 bases line up with TRBD1. This CDR3 comprises 15 residues. V lost 6 bases to trimming and J lost 6 bases; unmatched junction nucleotides: 6. The germline gives CDR1 SGHDN, CDR2 FVKESK. The CDR3 DNA follows: TGTGCCAGCAGTCGGGACAGGGAGAGTAATTCACCCCTCCACTTT. Its translation is CASSRDRESNSPLHF.

This clone showed up many times. The chain uses TRBV4-3 and TRBJ2-7; D is unclear. Per the germline V gene, CDR1 is LGHNA and CDR2 is YSLEER. This CDR3 comprises 14 residues. Trimming removed 0 bases at V and 2 bases at J, with 8 bases between. The CDR3 region has the DNA TGCGCCAGCAGCCAAGATATGCGAGCCTACGAGCAGTACTTC. This codes for CASSQDMRAYEQYF.

The chain recombines TRBV5-1 with TRBJ1-2; tentatively, D is TRBD1 (6 bases). Looked up from germline, CDR1 is SGHRS and CDR2 is YFSETQ. This CDR3 comprises 15 residues. The V end was cut by 3 bases, the J end by 2 bases, with 14 bases between. Here the CDR3 reads CASSSYRDGNYGYTF. CDR3 DNA sequence: TGCGCCAGCAGCTCGTACAGGGATGGAAACTATGGCTACACCTTC.

This clone has ten or more counts. This chain connects TRBV2 to TRBJ1-2; D not certain. The CDR3 loop spans 12 amino acids. Between the trimmed V and J ends, which lost 3 bases and 4 bases, there was a span of 6 bases. Looked up from germline, CDR1 is SNHLY and CDR2 is FYNNEI. The CDR3 is CASSDEIYGYTF. For the CDR3, the DNA is TGTGCCAGCAGTGACGAGATCTATGGCTACACCTTC.

V is TRBV5-1 and J is TRBJ2-7; 12 bases fit TRBD1. The CDR3 runs 14 residues. The ends lost 4 bases at V and 5 bases at J; junction bases unmatched: 4. Germline V gene data show CDR1 as SGHRS and CDR2 as YFSETQ. CDR3 in amino acids: CASSRGTGGNEQYF. DNA of the CDR3: TGCGCCAGCAGCAGGGGGACAGGGGGCAACGAGCAGTACTTC.

The V gene is TRBV27, the J gene TRBJ1-5; possible D gene TRBD1, 5 bases. CDR3 length equals 14 residues. V was shortened by 2 bases and J by 4 bases, with 9 bases between the two germline ends. The germline gives CDR1 MNHEY, CDR2 SMNVEV (reference sequence). Written as DNA, the CDR3 is TGTGCCAGCAGTTTAAGGGGTTGGAATCAGCCCCAGCATTTT. As protein: CASSLRGWNQPQHF.

The chain couples TRBV12-3 or TRBV12-4 to TRBJ1-5; D unresolved. This CDR3 region has 13 residues. V was cut by 4 bases and J by 5 bases, with 9 bases left in between. CDR3 nucleotides: TGTGCCAGCAGTTCGAATAGAGATCAGCCCCAGCATTTT. Residues: CASSSNRDQPQHF.

V usage is TRBV7-9 and J usage is TRBJ2-5; D possibly corresponds to TRBD2 (5 bases). Germline V CDR1 and CDR2: SEHNR, FQNEAQ (reference sequence). Trimming stripped 1 base from V and 2 bases from J, with 14 bases between. This CDR3 region has 16 residues. The CDR3 DNA is TGTGCCAGCAGCTTAGGCGGGCGAGCCTGGCAAGAGACCCAGTACTTC. Translation gives CASSLGGRAWQETQYF.

The V gene is TRBV13, the J gene TRBJ1-2, with 8 bases aligning to TRBD1. CDR1 is PRHDT and CDR2 is FYEKMQ in the germline V gene (reference sequence). CDR3 size: 13 residues. V shed 6 bases and J 7 bases; nucleotides not matched to a gene: 7. The CDR3 region has the DNA TGTGCCAGCAGTCTTCAGGGGGCTGGTGGCTACACCTTC. Its translation is CASSLQGAGGYTF.

The gene calls are TRBV10-1 and TRBJ2-2, with 8 positions matching TRBD1. The CDR3 is made up of 14 amino acids. V was clipped by 8 bases and J by 0 bases; unmatched bases: 2. Germline V gene data show CDR1 as WNHNN and CDR2 as SYGVQD (reference sequence). CDR3 sequence reads: CASGTGSNTGELFF. CDR3 DNA sequence: TGCGCCAGCGGGACAGGCTCGAACACCGGGGAGCTGTTTTTT.

This chain uses TRBV5-8 with TRBJ1-6; 7 positions match TRBD1. Germline CDR1 reads SGHTS; CDR2 reads YDEGEE. After removal of 4 bases from V and 6 bases from J, the junction contained 7 bases not matched to a gene. The CDR3 length is 15 residues. The CDR3 DNA sequence: TGTGCCAGCAGCCTCAACAGGGGCTCTAATTCACCCCTCCACTTT. Amino acids: CASSLNRGSNSPLHF.

The chain couples TRBV7-2 to TRBJ2-1, with 9 bases fitting TRBD2. V was pared by 6 bases and J by 5 bases, with 8 bases of the junction left unmatched. The germline gives CDR1 SGHTA, CDR2 FQGNSA. The CDR3 sequence is 15 residues long. CDR3 in amino acids: CASSWSGGLHNEQFF. DNA of the CDR3: TGTGCCAGCAGTTGGAGCGGGGGGCTTCACAATGAGCAGTTCTTC.

This clone occurred once. The gene calls are TRBV3-1 (or the pseudogene TRBV3-2) and TRBJ2-4; 12 nucleotides align to TRBD2. The CDR3 loop spans 20 amino acids. Germline V gene lookup returns CDR1 LGHDT and CDR2 YNNKEL (reference sequence). Trimming at V came to 0 bases and at J to 2 bases, leaving 11 bases not matched to a gene. The CDR3 region has the DNA TGTGCCAGCAGCCAAGATGCAACTAGCGGGGGGAGGAGGACCAAAAACATTCAGTACTTC. Protein sequence: CASSQDATSGGRRTKNIQYF.

The CDR3 coding sequence is TGTGCCAGCAGCTTGGGAAGGCGGAATGAGCAGTTCTTC. Its protein is CASSLGRRNEQFF. The V call is TRBV5-6, the J call TRBJ2-1; D gene unclear. CDR3 size: 13 residues. V lost 0 bases and J 7 bases, leaving 8 bases between the germline ends. Per the germline V gene, CDR1 is SGHDT and CDR2 is YYEEEE.

CDR3 region: CASSLKGGSTEAFF. The CDR3 nucleotides are TGTGCCAGCAGCTTAAAAGGGGGCAGCACTGAAGCTTTCTTT. The rearrangement links TRBV7-3 to TRBJ1-1; TRBD1 agrees at 7 bases. Trimming at V came to 1 base and at J to 4 bases, leaving 3 bases not matched to a gene. Germline V gene sequence: CDR1 SGHTA, CDR2 FQGTGA. The CDR3 runs to 14 residues.

The gene calls are TRBV19 and TRBJ2-7; TRBD1 might be the D (6 bases). Trimming removed 5 bases at V and 0 bases at J, with 14 bases between. Looked up from germline, CDR1 is LNHDA and CDR2 is SQIVND (reference sequence). This CDR3 has 15 residues. CDR3 nucleotide sequence: TGTGCCAGTAGTCAGGGGATCCTCTTCTCCTACGAGCAGTACTTC. Translation gives CASSQGILFSYEQYF.

The rearrangement uses TRBV13 and TRBJ1-2, with no clear D. V lost 0 bases and J lost 2, with 13 bases in between. CDR3 length: 16 amino acids. Germline values: CDR1 PRHDT, CDR2 FYEKMQ (reference sequence). CDR3 residues: CASSLGLAETNYGYTF. CDR3 bases: TGTGCCAGCAGCTTAGGGTTGGCAGAGACAAACTATGGCTACACCTTC.

V is TRBV30 and J is TRBJ1-6; D is unresolved. CDR1 and CDR2 (germline): GTSNPN, SVGIG (reference sequence). This CDR3 has 15 amino acids. V was shortened by 8 bases and J by 5 bases, with 19 bases between the two germline ends. For the CDR3, the DNA is TGTGCCAGACGACTCCGGGTCGGGGATAATTCACCCCTCCACTTT. It codes for CARRLRVGDNSPLHF.

The J gene is TRBJ2-5, the V gene TRBV5-4, with D possibly matching TRBD2 (6 bases). CDR3 length: 15 amino acids. Trimming removed 2 bases from V and 1 base from J, with 12 bases in between. CDR1 and CDR2 from the germline V gene are SGHNT and YYREEE (reference sequence). CDR3 region: CASSFSGLFQETQYF. The CDR3 bases are TGTGCCAGCAGCTTTTCGGGACTGTTCCAAGAGACCCAGTACTTC.

This chain joins TRBV5-5 and TRBJ2-7; 7 positions agree with TRBD2. Germline-derived CDR1 and CDR2 are SGHKS and YYEKEE (reference sequence). Trimming at V came to 3 bases and at J to 3 bases, leaving 0 bases not matched to a gene. This CDR3 contains 12 residues. CDR3 residues: CASSWGGYEQYF. In DNA form, the CDR3 reads TGTGCCAGCAGCTGGGGGGGCTACGAGCAGTACTTC.

The V gene is TRBV19, the J gene TRBJ1-1; TRBD1 agrees at 8 bases. Unmatched junction bases numbered 7, after V lost 3 bases and J lost 4 bases. Germline lookup yields CDR1 LNHDA and CDR2 SQIVND (reference sequence). The CDR3 has 15 residues. The CDR3 here is CASSIQGARGTEAFF. The CDR3 bases are TGTGCCAGTAGTATCCAGGGGGCGCGGGGCACTGAAGCTTTCTTT.